This TCR beta chain was sequenced for a study of cytomegalovirus exposure and HLA in healthy donors (dated by TCRdb to about 2017). Context from the whole study: In an earlier analysis of fewer than 750 of the donors, less than 350 Gb of sequence data and just under 120 million unique TCR beta sequences from 180 million or so T cells were reported. Because of strong linkage in the cohort, five DR-DQ haplotypes were treated as single units for association and clustering. Rather than using new phenotypic data, the later analysis identified candidate immune exposures from TCR beta sequences and from how often those sequences occurred across donors. Every repertoire in the discovery cohort had been generated on one and the same sequencing platform. The study used immunosequencing to profile the T cell repertoires of more than 650 subjects and linked those repertoires to cytomegalovirus serostatus. Of the 300 to 500 genotyped donors, 80% to 90% were placed in the genetic ancestry cluster associated with self-reported Caucasian donors. A later genetic analysis took genome-wide SNP genotypes for 398 of the 666 donors and used that subset as a discovery cohort. An earlier analysis of around 580 of the donors used high-throughput TCR beta sequencing to judge whether each TCR beta V gene segment behaved as functional or pseudogenic. In a later analysis, previously published TCR beta repertoires from 666 donors were re-analyzed and high-resolution HLA genotyping was added so that TCR occurrence patterns could be studied. Among about 400 genotyped donors of the cohort, an average of about 240,000 unique TCR beta nucleotide sequences was sequenced per donor, of which roughly 18% were non-productive. Typing coverage varied by locus: 629-630 donors for A, B, C, DRB1 and DQB1; about 520 for DQA1; over 600 for DPA1; 400 to 480 for DPB1. The study aimed to test whether cataloging public T cell receptors could reveal signatures of past pathogen exposure. An early release covering more than 500 HLA-typed donors comprised approximately 300 gigabases of sequencing data and approximately 85 million unique TCR sequences. Along with the roughly 700-subject first cohort, a separate validation cohort of about 110 different subjects was used. HLA typing included class I and class II loci at four-digit resolution. The study combined high-throughput TCR immunosequencing, statistical association of individual TCRs with disease status, and machine learning to predict cytomegalovirus infection status. Donor age, sex, ethnicity and CMV serostatus were compiled together with the repertoire data.

Points the paper makes about the study in general: The classifier was reported to diagnose cytomegalovirus status with high specificity and sensitivity in both the original and validation cohorts. A later analysis found that TCR association rates varied across HLA loci, with DRB1 alleles showing the most associated TCRs and HLA-C alleles the fewest. Broadly in line with IMGT annotations, most TCR beta V segments showed up in productive rearrangements about 90% or about 30% of the time in an earlier analysis of around 550 of the donors. Correlated functional status among segregating V segments might reflect linkage disequilibrium, but an unknown experimental factor could not be ruled out. The earlier analysis of approximately 540 of the donors excluded some 15 rarely observed V segments, including chromosome 9 orphons, because counts were too low. A cluster of highly shared sequence variants was judged likely to represent a technical artifact of the sequencing pipeline. A further reported finding was that TCR beta sequences accurately predicted the HLA-A and HLA-B alleles for most subjects in the first cohort. V-gene and J-gene trimming of TCR beta chains was associated with a missense DCLRE1C variant in a later genetic analysis, and the association was replicated in an independent cohort. According to a later analysis, parvovirus B19, influenza, CMV and Epstein-Barr virus appeared linked to several top co-occurrence clusters. Across donors, most TCR sequences were observed very rarely, whereas some public TCRs were present in many individuals. Strong co-occurrence of HLA alleles, especially DR and DQ, made assigning TCR associations to individual alleles difficult. The cohort was sequenced for TCR beta chains only, and without alpha or paired-chain data the features that could be detected were limited. Presence/absence analyses assumed roughly uniform sequencing depth across donors, an assumption that may not hold. In vitro tests confirmed that a few of the cytomegalovirus-associated TCR beta chains recognize cytomegalovirus antigens. The study gave a list of about 150 TCR beta chains associated with cytomegalovirus. Some IMGT-functional V segments, including TRBV6-2 and TRBV6-3, could not be told apart with the 87-base-pair reads, so those segments were excluded. In a later analysis, HLA-associated TCR beta chains were found to be more clonally expanded and to have lower generation probabilities than equally common non-associated chains. Compared with the roughly 600-donor mean, donors in an Asian-associated ancestry cluster had fewer N-insertions in productive TCRs, according to a later genetic analysis. Because some donors lacked HLA typing at each locus, the association tests relied only on the typed subset. In a later analysis, some 18,000 TCR beta sequences were associated with specific HLA alleles at a false discovery rate of 0.05. The only immune exposure information available for the cohort was CMV serostatus. The authors suggested that the approach could potentially be generalized to other disease states and immunological phenotypes. Most CMV-associated TCR beta chains appeared to be HLA-restricted in a later analysis, and the HLA associations seemed to be driven largely by CMV exposure.

The cohort was made up of about 670 healthy bone marrow donors. Cohort members were all nominally healthy when sampled, although unrecorded immune exposures were likely present. The donor was CMV seropositive and was included in the group of approximately 310 seropositive cohort members. Every donor gave a peripheral blood sample, and the peripheral blood mononuclear cells from that sample were used for TCR beta sequencing. The Qiagen DNeasy Blood Extraction Kit was used to extract genomic DNA from the blood cell samples. The method behind the library was the immunoSEQ multiplex PCR assay. For the multiplex PCR, a mixture combining 60 forward primers for TCR Vbeta segments and 13 reverse primers for TCR Jbeta segments was used. The CDR3 region of rearranged TCR beta genes was amplified from genomic DNA with a multiplex PCR assay. The amplified TCR beta libraries were sequenced on the Illumina HiSeq System as 87-base-pair reads. The paper's data handling went like this. In a later analysis, 77 million or so unique TCR beta chains were counted across the roughly 670 repertoires, and approximately 9.9 million of these chains were shared by at least two donors. Raw reads were error-corrected and collapsed into unique sequences by a nearest-neighbor algorithm in which closely related sequences were merged to remove PCR and sequencing errors. CDR3 sequences were aligned to IMGT reference sequences to assign V, D and J gene segments. For a sequence to be retained, a match of at least six nucleotides to both a V gene segment and a J gene segment was required. A rearrangement counted as productive if the CDR3 had no stop codons and remained in frame with V and J, and every other rearrangement counted as non-productive. Following IMGT convention, CDR3 was defined as the stretch from the second conserved V-encoded cysteine up to the conserved J-encoded phenylalanine. The earlier analysis of about 570 of the donors excluded any sequence lacking an unambiguous match to a single V gene segment. In an earlier analysis of approximately 550 of the donors, V segments were called functional above 56.7% productive rearrangements and were called segregating when the between-donor standard deviation exceeded 5%. A statistical classification framework was built to diagnose cytomegalovirus status from the catalog of TCR beta chain sequences. V and J gene assignment, in a later analysis, came from comparing TCR nucleotide sequences with IMGT/GENE-DB human TR gene sequences. A later analysis assigned CDR3 sequences and most-parsimonious VDJ recombination scenarios with the TCRdist pipeline. In a later analysis, each TCR beta chain was defined by its CDR3 amino acid sequence together with its V-gene family, and reads lacking a unique V-gene family were excluded. To address suspected cross-contamination and a sequencing artifact, a later analysis removed roughly 580 highly shared, low-generation-probability nucleotide sequences. In a later analysis, a clonal expansion index for each public chain was calculated from normalized within-repertoire ranks of inferred template counts. A later analysis computed generation probabilities with a VDJ recombination model fitted to out-of-frame rearrangements, and checked the results against IGoR. In a later analysis, hypergeometric tests were used to score TCR-TCR, TCR-HLA and TCR-CMV co-occurrence, with a repertoire-size bias correction applied to TCR pairs. In a later analysis, false discovery rates were estimated by permuting HLA or CMV assignments 20 times. In a later analysis, co-occurring TCRs were grouped using DBSCAN, with TCRdist sequence similarity added in when clustering inside HLA-allele-positive subsets. Repertoires with fewer than 30,000 or more than 120,000 public chains, plus five repertoires with anomalous nucleotide sharing, were excluded from co-occurrence clustering. Held by TCRdb, this immuneACCESS table contains in-frame sequences only and omits some clones. Under half of the omission traces to an unresolved V gene where checked; the cause of the rest is unknown. V, J and clone size were drawn from that table, and D and trimming were deduced from the DNA. This sample is represented by roughly 150,000 clones; 64% of them were singletons. The ten biggest clones cover around 3% of the sample.

Clipping removes 0 bases from V and 5 bases from J, with 5 as the unmatched junction base count. From the germline V gene, CDR1 is KGHSH and CDR2 is LQKENI. Including cysteine and phenylalanine, the CDR3 has 15 amino acids. The retained sequence is limited to the CDR3, 45 bases, with the frame set at the first base. To note about this clone: The target of this receptor is not known. It has no much larger one-base neighbor in the sample; base qualities were not kept.

This clonotype originated in a woman in her twenties or thirties in good health and CMV-seropositive. Sequencing input: PBMCs. The chain joins TRBV18 to TRBJ2-5, with 8 central nucleotides matching TRBD1. The nucleotide sequence reads as follows: TGTGCCAGCTCACCACCGCGGACAGGGCTGGAGACCCAGTACTTC. Translation gives CASSPPRTGLETQYF.